The rows below give T cell receptor beta chains drawn from one sample of a study of blood T cell repertoires in COVID-19. Profiled with immunoSEQ multiplex PCR; TCRdb holds only in-frame clones, not every one. The sample contains over 100,000 clones, 80% of which appear only once. Sample: peripheral blood. The receptor source for this set is a human donor in a cohort sampled during active or convalescent COVID-19. CDR3s include the opening cysteine and the closing phenylalanine or tryptophan. The D gene is left open where the match is weak. Clone size is not always given. Where it is, it says once, few, many or a class for expanded clones.

D,size,V,J,CDR3,DNA
.,.,TRBV7-2,TRBJ1-2,CASSFHYYGYTF,TGTGCCAGCAGCTTCCATTACTATGGCTACACCTTC
.,.,TRBV4-3,TRBJ1-6,CASSQEITGNSPLHF,TGCGCCAGCAGCCAAGAGATAACGGGGAATTCACCCCTCCACTTT
TRBD1,.,TRBV7-2,TRBJ2-7,CASSLTLAGTAEQYF,TGTGCCAGCAGCTTAACACTTGCCGGGACAGCCGAGCAGTACTTC
TRBD2,.,TRBV19,TRBJ2-5,CASRGSGGHGETQYF,TGTGCCAGTAGGGGTAGCGGGGGGCATGGGGAGACCCAGTACTTC
.,.,TRBV6-6,TRBJ1-2,CASSYSGSDYGYTF,TGTGCCAGCAGTTACTCAGGGAGTGACTATGGCTACACCTTC
.,.,TRBV19,TRBJ1-5,CASSIMADNQPQHF,TGTGCCAGTAGTATCATGGCGGATAATCAGCCCCAGCATTTT
TRBD1,.,TRBV2,TRBJ1-3,CASSEARQGWVGNTIYF,TGTGCCAGCAGTGAAGCGAGACAGGGGTGGGTTGGAAACACCATATATTTT
.,.,TRBV28,TRBJ2-3,CASRSADTQYF,TGTGCCAGCCGATCGGCAGATACGCAGTATTTT
.,.,TRBV21-1,TRBJ1-1,CASSITTGGRWNTEAFF,TGTGCCAGCAGCATAACGACAGGGGGACGATGGAACACTGAAGCTTTCTTT
.,.,TRBV11-2,TRBJ1-2,CASSRESTVYGYTF,TGTGCCAGCAGCCGAGAGTCCACGGTTTATGGCTACACCTTC
.,once,TRBV18,TRBJ2-7,CASSPEVEQYF,TGTGCCAGCTCACCAGAGGTCGAGCAGTACTTC
TRBD2,.,TRBV28,TRBJ2-1,CASRPISGRAYNEQFF,TGTGCCAGCAGGCCTATTAGCGGGAGGGCCTACAATGAGCAGTTCTTC
.,.,TRBV6-2/TRBV6-3,TRBJ2-7,CASTPAPQQTASWSRYYEQYF,TGTGCCAGCACCCCCGCCCCACAGCAGACAGCAAGTTGGAGTCGGTACTACGAGCAGTACTTC
TRBD1,.,TRBV5-4,TRBJ1-2,CASSSLGTGEGYTF,TGTGCCAGCAGCTCGCTCGGGACAGGGGAGGGCTACACCTTC
.,.,TRBV10-3,TRBJ1-1,CAISEAMNTEAFF,TGTGCCATCAGTGAGGCTATGAACACTGAAGCTTTCTTT